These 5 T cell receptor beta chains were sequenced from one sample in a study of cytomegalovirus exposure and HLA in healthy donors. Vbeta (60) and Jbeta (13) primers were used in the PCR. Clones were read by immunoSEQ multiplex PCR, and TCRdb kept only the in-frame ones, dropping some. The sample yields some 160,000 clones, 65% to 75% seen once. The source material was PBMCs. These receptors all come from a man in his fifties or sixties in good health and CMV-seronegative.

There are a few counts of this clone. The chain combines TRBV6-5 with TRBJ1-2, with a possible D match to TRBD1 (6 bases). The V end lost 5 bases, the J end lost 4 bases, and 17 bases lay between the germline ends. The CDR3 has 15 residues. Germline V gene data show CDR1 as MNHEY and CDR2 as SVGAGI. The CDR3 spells CASSRPGHVLYGYTF. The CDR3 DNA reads TGTGCCAGCAGTCGACCGGGACACGTCCTCTATGGCTACACCTTC.

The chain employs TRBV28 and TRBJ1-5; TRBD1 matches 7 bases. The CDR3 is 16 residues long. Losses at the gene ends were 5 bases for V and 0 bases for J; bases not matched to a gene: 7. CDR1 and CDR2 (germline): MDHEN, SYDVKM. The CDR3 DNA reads TGTGCCAGCAGTCTCCCGGGACAGCTTAGCAATCAGCCCCAGCATTTT. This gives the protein CASSLPGQLSNQPQHF.

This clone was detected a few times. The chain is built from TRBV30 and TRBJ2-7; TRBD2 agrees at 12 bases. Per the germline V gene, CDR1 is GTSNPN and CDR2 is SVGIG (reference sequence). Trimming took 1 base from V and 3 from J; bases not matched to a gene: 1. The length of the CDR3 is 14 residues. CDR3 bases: TGTGCCTGGAGTGCGGGACTAGCGGGCTACGAGCAGTACTTC. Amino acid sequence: CAWSAGLAGYEQYF.

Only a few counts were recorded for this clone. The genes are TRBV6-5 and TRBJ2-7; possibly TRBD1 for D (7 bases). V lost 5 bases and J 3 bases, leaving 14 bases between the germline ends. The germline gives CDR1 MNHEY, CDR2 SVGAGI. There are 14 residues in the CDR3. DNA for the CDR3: TGTGCCAGCAGTGCCAGACAGGGAGGCTACGAGCAGTACTTC. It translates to CASSARQGGYEQYF.

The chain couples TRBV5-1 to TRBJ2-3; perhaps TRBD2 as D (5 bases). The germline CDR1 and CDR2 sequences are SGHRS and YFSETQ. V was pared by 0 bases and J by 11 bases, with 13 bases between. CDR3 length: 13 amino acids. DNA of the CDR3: TGCGCCAGCAGCTTGGAGTTGGACTCAGGGCAGTATTTT. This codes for CASSLELDSGQYF.